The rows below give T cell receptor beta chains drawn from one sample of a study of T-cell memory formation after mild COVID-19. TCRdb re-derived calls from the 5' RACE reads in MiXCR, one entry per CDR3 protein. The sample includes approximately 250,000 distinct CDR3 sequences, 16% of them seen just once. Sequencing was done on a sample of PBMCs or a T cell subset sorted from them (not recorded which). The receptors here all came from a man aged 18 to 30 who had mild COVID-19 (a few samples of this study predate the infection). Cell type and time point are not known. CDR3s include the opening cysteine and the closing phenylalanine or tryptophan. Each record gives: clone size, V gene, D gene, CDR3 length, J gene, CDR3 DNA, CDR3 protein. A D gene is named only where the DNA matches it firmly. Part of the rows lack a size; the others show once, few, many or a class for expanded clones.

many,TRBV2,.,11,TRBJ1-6,TGTGCCAGCAGTGGTAATTCACCCCTCCACTTT,CASSGNSPLHF
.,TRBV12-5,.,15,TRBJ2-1,TGTGCTAGTGGTCCCCTCAGAGTCTCCTACAATGAGCAGTTCTTC,CASGPLRVSYNEQFF
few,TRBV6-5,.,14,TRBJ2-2,TGTGCCAGCAAGGGTGGGACGAACACCGGGGAGCTGTTTTTT,CASKGGTNTGELFF
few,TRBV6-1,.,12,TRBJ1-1,TGTGCCAGCAGTGAAGCTCGGAGGTCATCTTTCTTT,CASSEARRSSFF
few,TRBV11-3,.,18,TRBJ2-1,TGTGCCAGCAGCTCACAATCCCAAGCGGTGAATTCCTACAATGAGCAGTTCTTC,CASSSQSQAVNSYNEQFF
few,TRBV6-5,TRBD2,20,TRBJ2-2,TGTGCCAGCAGCGCTTCCTTTTGGATAGCGGGGGGGCCGGACACCGGGGAGCTGTTTTTT,CASSASFWIAGGPDTGELFF
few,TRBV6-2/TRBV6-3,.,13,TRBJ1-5,TGTGCCAGCAGGGACTTTGAGGGTCAGCCCCAGCATTTT,CASRDFEGQPQHF
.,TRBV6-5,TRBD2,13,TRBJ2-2,TGTGCCAGCAGCCCTTGGGGGGGCGGGGAGCTGTTTTTT,CASSPWGGGELFF
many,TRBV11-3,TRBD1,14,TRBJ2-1,TGTGCCAGCAGCGGACAGGGGCGACGGGGTGAGCAGTTCTTC,CASSGQGRRGEQFF
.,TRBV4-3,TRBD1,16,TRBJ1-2,TGCGCCAGCAGCCAAGTCCTGGACAGGGGCGACTATGGCTACACCTTC,CASSQVLDRGDYGYTF
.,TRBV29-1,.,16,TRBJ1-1,TGCAGCGCGTTGGGGACGGTAAAGGGAATGAACACTGAAGCTTTCTTT,CSALGTVKGMNTEAFF
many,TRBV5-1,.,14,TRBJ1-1,TGCGCCAGCAGCTTGGAGGGGAAGGACACTGAAGCTTTCTTT,CASSLEGKDTEAFF
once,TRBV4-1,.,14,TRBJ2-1,TGCGCCAGCAGCCAAATAGGCGGGGAGGATGAGCAGTTCTTC,CASSQIGGEDEQFF
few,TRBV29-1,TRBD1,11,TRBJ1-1,TGCAGCGTGAACCGGGACAGTGAAGCTTTCTTT,CSVNRDSEAFF
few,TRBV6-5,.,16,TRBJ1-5,TGTGCCAGCAGCAGGACAGCTCTTTATAGCAATCAGCCCCAGCATTTT,CASSRTALYSNQPQHF
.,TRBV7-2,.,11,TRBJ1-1,TGTGCCAGCAGCTATGGACGAGTAGCTTTCTTT,CASSYGRVAFF
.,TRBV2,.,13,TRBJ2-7,TGTGCCAGCAGAGACGACGGGACCTACGAGCAGTACTTC,CASRDDGTYEQYF
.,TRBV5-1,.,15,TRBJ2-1,TGCGCCAGCAGCTTGTATAGCCCTACATACAATGAGCAGTTCTTC,CASSLYSPTYNEQFF
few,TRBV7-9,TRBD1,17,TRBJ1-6,TGTGCCAGCAGCTTAGGGACAGGGAGCTCCTATAATTCACCCCTCCACTTT,CASSLGTGSSYNSPLHF
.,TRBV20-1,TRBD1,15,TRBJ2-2,TGCAGTGCCTTATTACAGGGGCTACCGACCGGGGAGCTGTTTTTT,CSALLQGLPTGELFF
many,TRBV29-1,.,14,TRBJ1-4,TGCAGCGTTGAAGGCAGGGGAGATAATGAAAAACTGTTTTTT,CSVEGRGDNEKLFF
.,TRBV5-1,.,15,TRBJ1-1,TGCGCCAGCAGCTTGAGACAGCTCAAGAACACTGAAGCTTTCTTT,CASSLRQLKNTEAFF
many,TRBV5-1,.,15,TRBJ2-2,TGCGCCAGCCACTGGGTAGCGGAGAACACCGGGGAGCTGTTTTTT,CASHWVAENTGELFF
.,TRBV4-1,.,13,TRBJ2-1,TGCGCCAGCAGCCGGACGGAAAACAATGAGCAGTTCTTC,CASSRTENNEQFF
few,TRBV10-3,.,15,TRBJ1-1,TGTGCCATCAGGCGTGGGGGCGTCCCCGGCACTGAAGCTTTCTTT,CAIRRGGVPGTEAFF
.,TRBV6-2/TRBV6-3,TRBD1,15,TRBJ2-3,TGTGCCAGCAGTTCGGGGACAGGGGACACAGATACGCAGTATTTT,CASSSGTGDTDTQYF
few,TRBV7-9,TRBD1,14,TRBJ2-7,TGTGCCAGCAGCCCGACGGACAGGGGCTACGAGCAGTACTTC,CASSPTDRGYEQYF
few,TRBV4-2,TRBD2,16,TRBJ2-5,TGTGCCAGCAGCCTAGGGACTAAGCGGGGGATGGAGACCCAGTACTTC,CASSLGTKRGMETQYF
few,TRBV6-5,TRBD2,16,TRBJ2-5,TGTGCCAGCAGCACCTCTAGCCGGGGGGGCCAAGAGACCCAGTACTTC,CASSTSSRGGQETQYF
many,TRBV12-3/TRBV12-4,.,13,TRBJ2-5,TGTGCCAGCTGCTTGCGGAGCCAAGAGACCCAGTACTTC,CASCLRSQETQYF
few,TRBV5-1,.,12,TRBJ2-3,TGCGCCAGCATTGGCAGTACAGATACGCAGTATTTT,CASIGSTDTQYF
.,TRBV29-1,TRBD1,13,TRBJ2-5,TGCAGCGTTGCGGGGACAGGGCACGAGACCCAGTACTTC,CSVAGTGHETQYF
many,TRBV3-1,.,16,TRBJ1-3,TGTGCCAGCAGCCAGACAGGACTTATCTCTGGAAACACCATATATTTT,CASSQTGLISGNTIYF
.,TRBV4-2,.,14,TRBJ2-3,TGTGCCAGCAGCGGGGGAGACCTGGCAGATACGCAGTATTTT,CASSGGDLADTQYF
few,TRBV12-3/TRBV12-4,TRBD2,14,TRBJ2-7,TGTGCCAGCAGTTCACTAGCGGCACTCTACGAGCAGTACTTC,CASSSLAALYEQYF
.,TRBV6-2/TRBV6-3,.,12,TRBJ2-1,TGTGCCAGCAGTAGACCGCACGGCGAGCAGTTCTTC,CASSRPHGEQFF
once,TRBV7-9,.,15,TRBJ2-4,TGTGCCAGCAGCCCCCCCGGGACCACAGCCAACATTCAGTACTTC,CASSPPGTTANIQYF
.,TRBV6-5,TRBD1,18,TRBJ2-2,TGTGCCAGCAGTTACCGTTTAGGGGGCCGAACAAACACCGGGGAGCTGTTTTTT,CASSYRLGGRTNTGELFF
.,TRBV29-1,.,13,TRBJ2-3,TGCAGCGTTCTAACAGCCGATACGAATACGCAGTATTTT,CSVLTADTNTQYF
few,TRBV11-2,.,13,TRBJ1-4,TGTGCCAGCTCTAGACACACTTACGAAAAACTGTTTTTT,CASSRHTYEKLFF
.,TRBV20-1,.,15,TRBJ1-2,TGCAGTGCTAGAGCCGCCCAGGCAGCCGACTATGGCTACACCTTC,CSARAAQAADYGYTF
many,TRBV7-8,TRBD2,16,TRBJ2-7,TGTGCCAGCAGCGCAAGCGGACTAGCGGGGGCAGACGAGCAGTACTTC,CASSASGLAGADEQYF
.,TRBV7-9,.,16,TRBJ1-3,TGTGCCAGCAGCTACACCCGCGGGAGCTCTGGAAACACCATATATTTT,CASSYTRGSSGNTIYF
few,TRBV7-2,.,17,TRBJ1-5,TGTGCCAGCAGCTTAGATGTCGGACGGTCTAGCAATCAGCCCCAGCATTTT,CASSLDVGRSSNQPQHF
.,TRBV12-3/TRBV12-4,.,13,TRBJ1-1,TGTGCCAGCAGGCAATCGACGGGCACTGAAGCTTTCTTT,CASRQSTGTEAFF
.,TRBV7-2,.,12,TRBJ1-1,TGTGCCAGCAGCCCCACGTCCCCGGCGGCTTTCTTT,CASSPTSPAAFF
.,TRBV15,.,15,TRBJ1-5,TGTGCCACCAGGAAGACCCCGGACAGATCCGTCCCCCAGCATTTT,CATRKTPDRSVPQHF
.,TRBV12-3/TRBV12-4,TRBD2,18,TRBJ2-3,TGTGCCAGCAGCCCCGAAACCCGACTAGCGGGGGGCACAGATACGCAGTATTTT,CASSPETRLAGGTDTQYF